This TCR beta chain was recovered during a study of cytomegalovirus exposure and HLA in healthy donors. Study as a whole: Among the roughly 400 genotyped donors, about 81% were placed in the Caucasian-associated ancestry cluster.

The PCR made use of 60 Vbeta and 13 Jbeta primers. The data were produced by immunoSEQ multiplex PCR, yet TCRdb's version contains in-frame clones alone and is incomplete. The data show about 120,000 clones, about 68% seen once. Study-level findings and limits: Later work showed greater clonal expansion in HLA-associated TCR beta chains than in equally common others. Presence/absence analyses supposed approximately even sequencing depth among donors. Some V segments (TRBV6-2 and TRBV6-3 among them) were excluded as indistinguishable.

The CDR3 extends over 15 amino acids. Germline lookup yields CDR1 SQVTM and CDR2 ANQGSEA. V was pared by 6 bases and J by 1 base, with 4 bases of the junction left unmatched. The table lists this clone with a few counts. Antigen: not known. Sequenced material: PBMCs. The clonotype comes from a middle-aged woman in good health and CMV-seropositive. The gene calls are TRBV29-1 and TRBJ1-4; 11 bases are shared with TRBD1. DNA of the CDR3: TGCAGCGTGCCCGGGACAGGGGGAACTAATGAAAAACTGTTTTTT. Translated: CSVPGTGGTNEKLFF.